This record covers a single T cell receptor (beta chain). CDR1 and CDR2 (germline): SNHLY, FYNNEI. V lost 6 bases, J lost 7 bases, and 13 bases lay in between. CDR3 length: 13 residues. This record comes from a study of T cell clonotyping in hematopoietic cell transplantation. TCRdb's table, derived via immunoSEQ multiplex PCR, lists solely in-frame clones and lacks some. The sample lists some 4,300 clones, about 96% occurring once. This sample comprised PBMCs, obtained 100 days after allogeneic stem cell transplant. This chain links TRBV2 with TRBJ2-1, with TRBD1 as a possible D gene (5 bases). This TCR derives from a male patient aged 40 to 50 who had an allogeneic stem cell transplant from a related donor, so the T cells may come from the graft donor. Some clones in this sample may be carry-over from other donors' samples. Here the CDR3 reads CASSESRGNEQFF. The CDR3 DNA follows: TGTGCCAGCAGCGAATCAAGGGGAAATGAGCAGTTCTTC.